This TCR beta chain emerged from a study of OX40 agonist ivuxolimab in advanced cancers. V lost 8 bases, J lost 0 bases, and 3 bases stayed unmatched. CDR1 MDHEN and CDR2 SYDVKM come from the germline V gene. There are 13 residues in the CDR3. This clone was counted a few times. Repertoires were generated with immunoSEQ multiplex PCR, while TCRdb's copy carries only in-frame clones and drops some. The sample records around 20,000 clones, 90% being singletons. The sample in question was CD4+ or CD8+ T cells sorted from blood, obtained in a trial of the OX40 agonist ivuxolimab. This receptor was identified in an adult with an advanced solid tumor such as melanoma, head and neck, liver or kidney cancer. The rearrangement joins TRBV28 to TRBJ1-1; 7 bases match TRBD1. CDR3 DNA sequence: TGTGCCAGCGGACAGGTCTTGAACACTGAAGCTTTCTTT. Translation gives CASGQVLNTEAFF.